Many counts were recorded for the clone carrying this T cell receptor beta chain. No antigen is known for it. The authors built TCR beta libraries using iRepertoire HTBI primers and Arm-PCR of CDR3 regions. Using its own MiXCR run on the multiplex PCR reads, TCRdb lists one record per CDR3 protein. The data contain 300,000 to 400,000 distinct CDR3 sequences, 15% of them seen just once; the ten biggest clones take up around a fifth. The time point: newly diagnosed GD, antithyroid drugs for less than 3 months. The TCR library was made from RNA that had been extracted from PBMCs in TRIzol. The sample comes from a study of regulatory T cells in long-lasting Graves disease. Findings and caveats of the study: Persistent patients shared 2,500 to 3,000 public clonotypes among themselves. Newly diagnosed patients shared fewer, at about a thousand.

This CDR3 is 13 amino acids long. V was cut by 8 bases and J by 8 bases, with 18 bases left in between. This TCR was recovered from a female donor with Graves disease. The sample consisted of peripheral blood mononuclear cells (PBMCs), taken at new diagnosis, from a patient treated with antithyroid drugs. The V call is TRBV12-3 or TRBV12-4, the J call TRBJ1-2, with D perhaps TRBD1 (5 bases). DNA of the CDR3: TGTGCCAGCGAGGAGCCGGGACTCGAGGGCTACACCTTC. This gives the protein CASEEPGLEGYTF.